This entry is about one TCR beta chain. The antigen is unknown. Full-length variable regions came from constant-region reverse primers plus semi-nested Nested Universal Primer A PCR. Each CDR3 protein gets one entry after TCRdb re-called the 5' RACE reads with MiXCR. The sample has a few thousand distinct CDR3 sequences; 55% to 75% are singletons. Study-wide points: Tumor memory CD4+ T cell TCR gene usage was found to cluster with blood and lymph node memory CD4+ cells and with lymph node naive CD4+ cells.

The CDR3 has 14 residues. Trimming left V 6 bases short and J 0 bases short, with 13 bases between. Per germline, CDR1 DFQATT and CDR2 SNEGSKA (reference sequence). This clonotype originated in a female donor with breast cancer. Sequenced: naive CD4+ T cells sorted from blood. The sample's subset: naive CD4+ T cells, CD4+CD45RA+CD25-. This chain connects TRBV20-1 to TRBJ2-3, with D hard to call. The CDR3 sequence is CSATDGSSTDTQYF. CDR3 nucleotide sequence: TGCAGTGCAACGGACGGATCTAGCACAGATACGCAGTATTTT.